Included here is one TCR beta chain sequence, with context. Its antigen remains unidentified. Qualities for individual bases were not recorded, and no much larger clone is one base off. V is cut back by 3 bases and J by 4 bases, with 8 bases in the junction unmatched. CDR1 and CDR2, looked up from the germline V gene (reference sequence), are MNHEY and SMNVEV. The cysteine opens and the phenylalanine closes a CDR3 of 15 amino acids. The entry retains the CDR3 DNA only, 45 bases that are in frame from base 1. A fixed 350 ng of DNA was loaded for every bulk PBMC sample. The immunoSEQ TCRb Assay kit was used according to manufacturer instructions to amplify TCR beta CDR3 sequences from genomic DNA. The KAPA Library Quantification Kit for Illumina platforms was used to quantify the pooled libraries by qPCR. Pooled libraries were sequenced on an Illumina NextSeq 500, clustered at roughly 0.55-1.1 pM. In the source study's methods: TCR data were analyzed using immunoSEQ ANALYZER and the R LymphoSeq package. A rearrangement efficiency score was calculated as productive divided by the sum of productive and non-productive CDR3 sequences. Clonality was measured with the Gini coefficient and diversity with the Renyi index at alpha=1, and both measures were compared pairwise between timepoints within each patient. Clonal relatedness used an edit distance of 3, and repertoire similarity used the Bhattacharyya coefficient, both computed in LymphoSeq. To classify response, a linear discriminant analysis based on week-3 changes in clonality and diversity was built with the R MASS and caret packages. Imported from immuneACCESS, the table was reduced by TCRdb to in-frame sequences with V and J called. These copies leave out some clones; in studies compared against another copy, an unresolved V gene accounts for under half, and the cause of the remainder is not known. V and J calls and clone size are those listed in that table; D and trimming were worked out from the DNA. The sample data list some 9,800 clones, and about 85% of these were observed just once. About 4% of the sample rests with the top ten.

Explained via the paper, the time point label denotes: week 3, after first cycle of checkpoint inhibitor. Blood samples were collected before treatment (T0) and at week 3 (W3), after the first cycle of checkpoint blockade. Except for two patients with rapid clinical progression, response was assessed 12 weeks after the first infusion by RECIST 1.1; disease control meant complete response, partial response or stable disease. Patients with prior systemic cancer treatment, concomitant immunosuppressant therapy or synchronous other active malignancies were excluded. Both bulk PBMC and plasma cell-free DNA were sequenced for TCR beta so that circulating cells and T cell turnover could be tracked. PBMC were isolated from blood with Lymphoprep and SepMate tubes, followed by red cell lysis. QIAamp DNA Blood Mini kits were used to extract DNA from PBMC and sorted T cell subsets. The data derive from a study of blood T cell dynamics during melanoma immunotherapy (dated by TCRdb to the early 2020s). With regard to the full study: All patients had metastatic melanoma and were given first-line pembrolizumab or nivolumab plus ipilimumab as standard of care in the United Kingdom. To find early correlates of response, peripheral T cell receptor repertoires were profiled in metastatic melanoma patients before and after one cycle of checkpoint inhibitor therapy. The training cohort consisted of consecutive patients, while an additional independent group of patients from the same centre was pooled to form an external validation set. Here is what the overall study found, with its caveats: The relatively small sample size was acknowledged as potentially limiting generalization of the results. Patients who later achieved disease control showed a bifurcated PBMC repertoire reorganization at W3, with increased clonality or increased diversity, unlike progressors. The study was unable to establish whether the T cell clones driving the repertoire changes were melanoma-specific or instead reflected general immune activation.

The sequence was collected from a human donor with melanoma. The sample in question was blood, obtained from a patient treated with checkpoint blockade. The chain uses TRBV27 and TRBJ1-2; 7 central nucleotides agree with TRBD1. The CDR3 loop reads CASSFFPGTVYGYTF. The nucleotide sequence reads as follows: TGTGCCAGCAGTTTCTTCCCCGGGACAGTCTATGGCTACACCTTC.